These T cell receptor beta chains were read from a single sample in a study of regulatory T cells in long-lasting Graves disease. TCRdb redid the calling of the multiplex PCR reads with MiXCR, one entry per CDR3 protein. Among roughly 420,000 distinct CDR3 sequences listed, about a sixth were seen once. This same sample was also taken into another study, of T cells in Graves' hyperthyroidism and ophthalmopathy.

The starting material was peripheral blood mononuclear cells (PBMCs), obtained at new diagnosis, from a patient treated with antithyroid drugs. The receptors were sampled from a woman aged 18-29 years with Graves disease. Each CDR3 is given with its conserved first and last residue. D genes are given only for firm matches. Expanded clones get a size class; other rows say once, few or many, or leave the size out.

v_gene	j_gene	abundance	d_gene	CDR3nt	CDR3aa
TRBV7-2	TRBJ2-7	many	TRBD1	TGTGCCAGCAGCCCTTCGGACAGGGGGGCTCACGAGCAGTACTTC	CASSPSDRGAHEQYF
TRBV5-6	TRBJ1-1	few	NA	TGTGCCAGCAGCTTGGCCCCGGAGGTGAACACTGAAGCTTTCTTT	CASSLAPEVNTEAFF
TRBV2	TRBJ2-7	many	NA	TGTGCCAGCAGTGTCGGAGCAGGGGGAGGCGAGCAGTACTTC	CASSVGAGGGEQYF
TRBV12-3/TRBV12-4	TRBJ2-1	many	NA	TGTGCCAGCAGTACGGGAAGCTCCTACAATGAGCAGTTCTTC	CASSTGSSYNEQFF
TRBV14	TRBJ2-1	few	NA	TGTGCCAGCAGCCAAGGGGGACGATACAATGAGCAGTTCTTC	CASSQGGRYNEQFF
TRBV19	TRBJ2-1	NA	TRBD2	TGTGCCATTGGGGGGACTAGCGTAAATGAGCAGTTCTTC	CAIGGTSVNEQFF
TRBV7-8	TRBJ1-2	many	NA	TGTGCCAGCAGCTCGACCGTCTATGGCTACACCTTC	CASSSTVYGYTF
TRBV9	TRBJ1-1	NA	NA	TGTACCAGCAGCGTAGGTGGACGGATGAACACTGAAGCTTTCTTT	CTSSVGGRMNTEAFF
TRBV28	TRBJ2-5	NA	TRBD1	TGTGCCAGCACCTCATCATTCAGGGGGCAAGAGACCCAGTACTTC	CASTSSFRGQETQYF
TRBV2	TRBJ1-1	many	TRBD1	TGTGCCAGCAGCGAAGATATGGGACAGATGAACACTGAAGCTTTCTTT	CASSEDMGQMNTEAFF
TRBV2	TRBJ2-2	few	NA	TGTGCCAGCCACCCTCTAGCGACCACCGGGGAGCTGTTTTTT	CASHPLATTGELFF
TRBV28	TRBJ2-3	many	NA	TGTGCCAGCAGCACCGCTTGGATCCAAGATACGCAGTATTTT	CASSTAWIQDTQYF
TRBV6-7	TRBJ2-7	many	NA	TGTGCCAGCAGTTACTCCCACGGGACACTTCATTACGAGCAGTACTTC	CASSYSHGTLHYEQYF
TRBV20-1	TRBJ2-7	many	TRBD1	TGCAGTGCTAGAGATTGGGGGACAGTTTACGAGCAGTACTTC	CSARDWGTVYEQYF
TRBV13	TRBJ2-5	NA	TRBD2	TGTGCCAGCAGCCAACGGACTAGCGGGAGGGCCTCCCAAGAGACCCAGTACTTC	CASSQRTSGRASQETQYF
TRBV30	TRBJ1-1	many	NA	TGTGCCTCCCCGAAGGGCGCTGAAGCTTTCTTT	CASPKGAEAFF
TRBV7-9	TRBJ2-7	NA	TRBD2	TGTGCCAGCAGCTCCGTTAGCGGGAGGAGGGGGTACTACGAGCAGTACTTC	CASSSVSGRRGYYEQYF
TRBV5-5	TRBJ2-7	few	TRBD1	TGTGCCAGCAGCTTGGCCTTAGACAGGGGGTACGAGCAGTACTTC	CASSLALDRGYEQYF
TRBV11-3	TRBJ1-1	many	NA	TGTGCCAGCAGCTTCAGGGGCGGGGACACTGAAGCTTTCTTT	CASSFRGGDTEAFF
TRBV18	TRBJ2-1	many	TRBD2	TGTGCCAGCTCACCGGGGACTAGCGTAAATGAGCAGTTCTTC	CASSPGTSVNEQFF
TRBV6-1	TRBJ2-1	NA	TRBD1	TGTGCCAGCAGTAATGCAGGGGGCCACAATGAGCAGTTCTTC	CASSNAGGHNEQFF
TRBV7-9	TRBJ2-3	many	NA	TGTGCCAGCACGTCCTCAGATACGCAGTATTTT	CASTSSDTQYF
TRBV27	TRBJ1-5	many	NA	TGTGCCAGCAGTTCCGGGAGGTGGGGGAATCAGCCCCAGCATTTT	CASSSGRWGNQPQHF
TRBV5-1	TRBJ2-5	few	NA	TGCGCCAGCAGCTTGTGGTGGGCTGGTTCAAAGACCCAGTACTTC	CASSLWWAGSKTQYF